The rows below give T cell receptor beta chains drawn from one sample of a study of T-cell reconstitution after alpha-beta-depleted transplantation in children. TCRdb reprocessed the PCR reads with MiXCR, giving one entry per CDR3 protein. The profile shows fewer than 550,000 distinct CDR3 sequences, under 12% of them singletons. The input for sequencing was PBMCs, taken before TCRalphabeta/CD19-depleted stem cell transplant. The receptor set was obtained from a child aged 2 to 10 with inherited bone marrow failure, due to receive a stem cell transplant. Each CDR3 is given with its conserved first and last residue.

TRBV27	TRBJ2-1	16	CASSLGGGPIHGEQFF
TRBV7-9	TRBJ1-4	13	CASSPGVNEKLFF
TRBV20-1	TRBJ2-7	10	CSADDYEQYF
TRBV5-5	TRBJ2-3	15	CASSTWWEGEDTQYF
TRBV3-1	TRBJ2-5	14	CASSPLKGGETQYF
TRBV5-1	TRBJ1-1	14	CASGPGGALDEAFF
TRBV12-3/TRBV12-4	TRBJ1-5	15	CASSANRGAPQPQHF
TRBV28	TRBJ2-5	19	CASSWPQREEWNLGETQYF
TRBV4-1	TRBJ2-1	15	CASSQTGGSYNEQFF
TRBV27	TRBJ1-1	14	CASSLGGLKTEAFF
TRBV24-1	TRBJ2-1	12	CATSDFHAEQFF
TRBV2	TRBJ2-1	16	CASSGSPGVGYNEQFF
TRBV6-5	TRBJ1-3	15	CASSPAGSSGNTIYF
TRBV9	TRBJ2-1	15	CASSITSGSIYEQFF
TRBV25-1	TRBJ1-2	12	CASSVRGGGYTF
TRBV4-3	TRBJ2-5	16	CASSQGKRRSKETQYF
TRBV2	TRBJ2-1	15	CASSEASGRNNEQFF
TRBV4-3	TRBJ2-1	16	CASSQTGTSPGNEQFF
TRBV20-1	TRBJ2-7	11	CSALRLPEQYF
TRBV5-6	TRBJ1-2	16	CASSLDRASLLYGYTF
TRBV20-1	TRBJ2-7	14	CSAPGLAGGYEQYF
TRBV15	TRBJ2-7	15	CATSREPGPRYEQYF
TRBV12-3/TRBV12-4	TRBJ2-2	17	CASTYDIYRENTGELFF
TRBV5-1	TRBJ2-7	15	CASSLMGTDRYEQYF
TRBV28	TRBJ2-7	16	CASSFFDRGGRYEQYF
TRBV18	TRBJ1-2	15	CASSPSDSSNYGYTF
TRBV7-2	TRBJ2-1	13	CASTLNKELGQFF
TRBV20-1	TRBJ2-5	16	CSADGQGAGYQETQYF
TRBV15	TRBJ1-5	15	CATSGTGTGSQPQHF
TRBV30	TRBJ2-5	14	CAWTDLPSGETQYF
TRBV7-9	TRBJ2-2	16	CASTTLTGQGSGELFF
TRBV28	TRBJ1-2	14	CASRLPGRNYGYTF
TRBV29-1	TRBJ2-7	13	CSVVVGDSYEQYF
TRBV6-2/TRBV6-3	TRBJ2-2	13	CASINGNTGELFF
TRBV20-1	TRBJ2-7	13	CSATGDRTYEQYF
TRBV5-1	TRBJ2-2	17	CASSLPLAGGDTGELFF
TRBV6-1	TRBJ1-1	16	CASSPRRQSMNTEAFF
TRBV10-1	TRBJ2-1	16	CASRGFWERYYNEQFF
TRBV6-2/TRBV6-3	TRBJ1-5	13	CASSYLGFQPQHF
TRBV4-3	TRBJ2-1	19	CASSQVALGLAGGPSEQFF
TRBV29-1	TRBJ2-5	13	CSVGQATQETQYF
TRBV5-6	TRBJ2-1	14	CASSLGAASNEQFF
TRBV12-3/TRBV12-4	TRBJ2-3	15	CASSPRAVRWYTQYF
TRBV27	TRBJ2-7	15	CASSRGGQLIYEQYF
TRBV5-1	TRBJ1-2	13	CASSLDTTYGYTF